These 22 T cell receptor beta chains originate from one sample sequenced in a study of blood T cell repertoires in COVID-19 (dated by TCRdb to 2018 to 2020). Library generation was performed with the immunoSEQ multiplex PCR assay. This is the immuneACCESS table as TCRdb keeps it, with only in-frame sequences that have V and J called. A part of the clones is gone; compared with another copy, unresolved V genes explain less than half, and the rest is unexplained. The sample table lists about 37,000 clones, about 85% of them with a count of one. 2.5% to 3.5% of the sample is in the top ten clones. The sequenced sample consisted of peripheral blood. Receptor source: an older man with COVID-19, enrolled during active disease.

The chain combines TRBV19 with TRBJ2-3; D is perhaps TRBD1 (5 bases). With 4 bases removed from V and 8 bases from J, the gap between germline ends came to 19 bases. This CDR3 is 15 amino acids long. The germline V gene encodes CDR1 LNHDA and CDR2 SQIVND (reference sequence). The CDR3: CASSRRARQRGTQYF. CDR3 in DNA: TGTGCCAGTAGTAGACGGGCCCGCCAAAGGGGTACGCAGTATTTT.

This clone was found a few times. V usage is TRBV4-3 and J usage is TRBJ2-7; no firm D call. Between the trimmed V and J ends, which lost 3 bases and 0 bases, there was a span of 12 bases. The CDR3 extends over 15 amino acids. The germline CDR1 and CDR2 sequences are LGHNA and YSLEER. CDR3: CASSHHIGSSYEQYF. In DNA form, the CDR3 reads TGCGCCAGCAGCCATCATATCGGGTCCTCCTACGAGCAGTACTTC.

The V gene is TRBV6-6, the J gene TRBJ1-2, with a weak D call TRBD1 (6 bases). Germline CDR1 is MNHNY and CDR2 is SVGAGI (reference sequence). V lost 6 bases and J 4 bases, leaving 12 bases between the germline ends. The CDR3 runs to 13 residues. The CDR3 loop is CASREQGTYGYTF. In DNA form, the CDR3 reads TGTGCCAGCAGAGAGCAGGGGACCTATGGCTACACCTTC.

DNA of the CDR3: TGTGCCAGCAGCTTAACGAGGGGGCTGGGAGAGACCCAGTACTTC. Protein sequence: CASSLTRGLGETQYF. The V gene is TRBV7-3, the J gene TRBJ2-5; TRBD1 matches 7 bases. The length of the CDR3 is 15 residues. Germline loops: CDR1 SGHTA, CDR2 FQGTGA. Trimming at V came to 0 bases and at J to 4 bases, leaving 5 bases not matched to a gene.

V gene TRBV5-6 combines with J gene TRBJ2-2, with 12 positions matching TRBD1. The germline V gene has CDR1 SGHDT and CDR2 YYEEEE. The CDR3 spans 16 residues. With 3 bases clipped from V and 6 bases from J, the junction kept 6 bases outside the gene matches. The CDR3 DNA follows: TGTGCCAGCAGCTATGGGGACAGGGGGCAAGCCGGGGAGCTGTTTTTT. Protein product: CASSYGDRGQAGELFF.

Points on this clone: Germline is not matched at one junction end, which may reflect a read error. V and J are TRBV4-1 and TRBJ1-5; D is unclear. Germline loops: CDR1 MGHRA, CDR2 YSYEKL. CDR3 length equals 15 residues. CDR3 region: CASSQVEQSNQPPHF. CDR3 bases: TGCGCCAGCAGCCAAGTGGAACAGAGCAATCAGCCCCCGCATTTT.

This clone has a single count. The V gene is TRBV6-1, the J gene TRBJ1-2; 11 positions agree with TRBD1. Trimming removed 4 bases from V and 8 bases from J; junction bases left unmatched: 12. Germline V gene data show CDR1 as MNHNS and CDR2 as SASEGT. The CDR3 length is 16 residues. In DNA, the CDR3 is TGTGCCAGCAGTGCAGCTTTCGGGACAGGGGGAGAGGGCTACACCTTC. Translating it yields CASSAAFGTGGEGYTF.

The chain uses TRBV3-1 (or the pseudogene TRBV3-2) and TRBJ2-3; D may be TRBD2 (6 bases). Germline loops: CDR1 LGHDT, CDR2 YNNKEL (reference sequence). This CDR3 contains 18 residues. Between the trimmed V and J ends, which lost 1 base and 2 bases, there was a span of 19 bases. The CDR3 loop is CASSQALATLTYTDTQYF. CDR3 bases: TGTGCCAGCAGCCAAGCGCTAGCGACACTTACCTACACAGATACGCAGTATTTT.

CDR3 amino acids: CASSYRGTGKETQYF. CDR3 sequence (DNA): TGTGCCAGCAGTTACAGGGGGACAGGGAAAGAGACCCAGTACTTC. The chain couples TRBV6-9 to TRBJ2-5, with TRBD1 matching 9 bases. Germline trimming cut 3 bases from V and 3 bases from J; bases unmatched to any gene: 5. Germline V gene lookup returns CDR1 MNHGY and CDR2 SVAAGI. The CDR3 extends over 15 amino acids.

This clone was seen a few times. CDR3 coding DNA: TGTGCCAGTAGTTCACAGGGGAAGTACTACGAGCAGTACTTC. Translated, it gives CASSSQGKYYEQYF. V is TRBV19 and J is TRBJ2-7; TRBD1 matches 7 bases. CDR1 LNHDA and CDR2 SQIVND come from the germline V gene (reference sequence). V was clipped by 5 bases and J by 3 bases; unmatched bases: 7. This CDR3 is 14 amino acids long.

V usage is TRBV7-6 and J usage is TRBJ2-1, with TRBD2 matching 13 bases. V was clipped by 3 bases and J by 12 bases; unmatched bases: 20. The CDR3 is 19 residues long. Per germline, CDR1 SGHVS and CDR2 FNYEAQ. For the CDR3, the DNA is TGTGCCAGCAGCTTGGTGGTGGCGCACGGACTAGCGGGAGTGGTCCCGCAGTTCTTC. Protein sequence: CASSLVVAHGLAGVVPQFF.

This sequence joins TRBV7-3 and TRBJ1-1; 9 bases map to TRBD1. V dropped 5 bases and J dropped 5; count of bases not matched to a gene: 6. CDR1 is SGHTA and CDR2 is FQGTGA in the germline V gene. There are 14 residues in the CDR3. Here the CDR3 reads CASSPQGAKTEAFF. In DNA, the CDR3 is TGTGCCAGCAGCCCACAGGGGGCGAAAACTGAAGCTTTCTTT.

The genes are TRBV5-1 and TRBJ2-7; possible D gene TRBD1, 6 bases. V dropped 5 bases and J dropped 3 bases, with 27 bases sitting between them. The CDR3 is 18 amino acids. The germline CDR1 and CDR2 sequences are SGHRS and YFSETQ. CDR3 amino acids: CASRSSGHPLYLNYEQYF. The DNA for the CDR3 is TGCGCCAGCAGGTCTTCGGGACATCCTTTATACCTCAACTACGAGCAGTACTTC.

This chain uses TRBV4-1 with TRBJ2-7; D is ambiguous. This CDR3 comprises 14 residues. V was trimmed by 0 bases and J by 4 bases, leaving 10 bases between them. CDR1 and CDR2 from the germline V gene are MGHRA and YSYEKL. In DNA, the CDR3 is TGCGCCAGCAGCCAAGATCTCAGGCTTTACGAGCAGTACTTC. As protein: CASSQDLRLYEQYF.

This chain uses TRBV19 with TRBJ1-5; tentative D call: TRBD1 (6 bases). The V gene lost 5 bases and the J gene lost 3 bases, with 14 bases spanning the gap. CDR1 and CDR2 from the germline V gene are LNHDA and SQIVND (reference sequence). The CDR3 has 15 residues. The CDR3, as DNA: TGTGCCAGTAGTTCGGACAGAGTTTTCAATCAGCCCCAGCATTTT. As protein: CASSSDRVFNQPQHF.

The chain links TRBV4-1 to TRBJ2-7; TRBD1 aligns across 9 bases. Unmatched junction bases numbered 3, after V lost 4 bases and J lost 5 bases. This CDR3 comprises 13 residues. Germline CDR1 reads MGHRA; CDR2 reads YSYEKL. The CDR3 here is CASSRGTGNEQYF. The CDR3 nucleotides are TGCGCCAGCAGCCGGGGGACAGGGAACGAGCAGTACTTC.

The CDR3 loop reads CASSFIQGITGELFF. As DNA, the CDR3 is TGTGCCAGCAGCTTCATACAGGGGATCACCGGGGAGCTGTTTTTT. This chain connects TRBV9 to TRBJ2-2; 7 positions agree with TRBD1. CDR3 length equals 15 residues. V lost 4 bases to trimming and J lost 4 bases; unmatched junction nucleotides: 7. Looked up from germline, CDR1 is SGDLS and CDR2 is YYNGEE.

The chain links TRBV4-1 to TRBJ2-5, with 10 nucleotides matching TRBD2. Per the germline V gene, CDR1 is MGHRA and CDR2 is YSYEKL. The junction had 10 bases not matched to a gene; V was cut back by 5 bases and J by 4 bases. CDR3 length: 16 residues. The chain's CDR3 is CASSARLAGVPETQYF. CDR3 DNA sequence: TGCGCCAGCAGCGCCAGGCTAGCGGGAGTACCAGAGACCCAGTACTTC.

V usage is TRBV18 and J usage is TRBJ1-6; 8 bases fit TRBD1. CDR1 KGHSH and CDR2 LQKENI come from the germline V gene. The V segment lost 4 bases and the J segment 10 bases; nucleotides outside the gene matches: 12. The CDR3 is 16 amino acids. CDR3 coding DNA: TGTGCCAGCTCACAGCGGACAGGGAGATCGGGATCACCCCTCCACTTT. Protein sequence: CASSQRTGRSGSPLHF.

This chain connects TRBV11-2 to TRBJ2-3, with 8 bases matching TRBD2. V trimming: 2 bases; J trimming: 3 bases; junction bases outside the gene matches: 10. This CDR3 region has 17 residues. Per germline, CDR1 SGHAT and CDR2 FQNNGV. The CDR3 here is CASSLPKSGSWTDTQYF. CDR3 DNA sequence: TGTGCCAGCAGCTTACCGAAGAGCGGGAGTTGGACAGATACGCAGTATTTT.

V usage is TRBV6-5 and J usage is TRBJ2-7; TRBD1 might be the D (6 bases). Germline V gene data show CDR1 as MNHEY and CDR2 as SVGAGI. CDR3 length: 15 residues. Trimming left V 4 bases short and J 5 bases short, with 18 bases between. The CDR3 spells CASSSAWQGSHEQYF. As DNA, the CDR3 is TGTGCCAGCAGTTCCGCCTGGCAGGGGTCCCACGAGCAGTACTTC.

The chain is built from TRBV15 and TRBJ2-5; TRBD1 is a possible D gene (6 bases). There are 13 residues in the CDR3. The germline CDR1 and CDR2 sequences are LNHNV and YYDKDF (reference sequence). Between the trimmed V and J ends, which lost 4 bases and 7 bases, there was a span of 13 bases. The CDR3 nucleotides read TGTGCCACCAGCACGGACCAAGGGGGGACCCAGTACTTC. Translated, it gives CATSTDQGGTQYF.